This entry lists 10 T cell receptor beta chains sequenced from one sample in a study of OX40 agonist ivuxolimab in advanced cancers. The method was immunoSEQ multiplex PCR; TCRdb's version includes in-frame clones alone and lacks a portion of them. The sample holds 45,000 to 50,000 clones; 80% to 95% are singletons and the top ten take 6.5% to 7.5%. The sample in question was CD4+ or CD8+ T cells sorted from blood, obtained in a trial of the OX40 agonist ivuxolimab. The receptors come from an adult with an advanced solid tumor such as melanoma, head and neck, liver or kidney cancer.

The rearrangement joins TRBV28 to TRBJ1-5; D gene uncertain. CDR3 length: 13 amino acids. The V end was cut by 8 bases, the J end by 5 bases, with 13 bases between. Germline loops: CDR1 MDHEN, CDR2 SYDVKM. Written as DNA, the CDR3 is TGTGCCAGCGTCTTATATGGGGATCAGCCCCAGCATTTT. Translation: CASVLYGDQPQHF.

The chain couples TRBV6-5 to TRBJ2-6; D is undetermined. Germline assignment: CDR1 MNHEY and CDR2 SVGAGI. V dropped 8 bases and J dropped 0 bases, with 5 bases sitting between them. The CDR3 runs 13 residues. Here the CDR3 reads CASFVSGANVLTF. The CDR3 DNA sequence: TGTGCCAGCTTTGTCTCTGGGGCCAACGTCCTGACTTTC.

The V call is TRBV7-6, the J call TRBJ2-7, with a tentative D call TRBD1 (6 bases). This CDR3 spans 13 amino acids. Trimming cost V 5 bases and J 2 bases, with 10 bases left between them. The germline gives CDR1 SGHVS, CDR2 FNYEAQ. The CDR3 sequence is CASSLGHTYEQYF. For the CDR3, the DNA is TGTGCCAGCAGCCTGGGACATACCTACGAGCAGTACTTC.

This rearrangement joins TRBV6-6 to TRBJ2-1; the D gene is possibly TRBD2 (6 bases). There are 16 residues in the CDR3. CDR1 MNHNY and CDR2 SVGAGI come from the germline V gene (reference sequence). The V and J ends lost 0 bases and 1 base respectively, with 10 bases between them. CDR3 loop: CASSYSGGKSYNEQFF. The CDR3 DNA follows: TGTGCCAGCAGTTACTCGGGAGGAAAATCCTACAATGAGCAGTTCTTC.

The CDR3 nucleotides are TGTGCCAGCAGCTTATGGCAGGGCCATGAAAAACTGTTTTTT. Translating it yields CASSLWQGHEKLFF. This chain uses TRBV11-2 with TRBJ1-4, with a tentative D call TRBD1 (5 bases). CDR3 length equals 14 residues. V was pared by 2 bases and J by 6 bases, with 10 bases between. In germline, CDR1 is SGHAT, CDR2 FQNNGV.

For this clone: At one of its ends the junction is not consistent with the germline gene, which may arise from a read error. The chain uses TRBV6-5 and TRBJ2-3, with TRBD1 identical over 10 bases. From germline, CDR1 is MNHEY and CDR2 SVGAGI. CDR3 size: 16 residues. CDR3 sequence: CASSHSGTGDVYTQYF. The DNA for the CDR3 is TGTGCCAGCAGTCACTCCGGGACAGGGGACGTCTATACGCAGTATTTT.

The chain couples TRBV2 to TRBJ2-7, with D possibly being TRBD2 (6 bases). V dropped 0 bases and J dropped 2 bases, with 14 bases sitting between them. The CDR3 loop spans 16 amino acids. Germline CDR1 SNHLY, CDR2 FYNNEI. The CDR3 DNA follows: TGTGCCAGCAGTGAAGCGGAGGGGACCCTAACCTACGAGCAGTACGTC. This gives the protein CASSEAEGTLTYEQYV.

The chain employs TRBV7-9 and TRBJ2-5; D is perhaps TRBD1 (6 bases). Germline CDR1 and CDR2: SEHNR and FQNEAQ (reference sequence). This CDR3 is 16 amino acids long. Trimming left V 5 bases short and J 2 bases short, with 18 bases between. CDR3 residues: CASSTRGGQLQETQYF. CDR3 sequence (DNA): TGTGCCAGCAGCACCCGTGGTGGACAGTTACAAGAGACCCAGTACTTC.

The gene calls are TRBV27 and TRBJ1-5, with no clear D. The CDR3 has 14 residues. Trimming took off 6 bases at V and 2 bases at J, with 11 bases between the two ends. Germline V CDR1 and CDR2: MNHEY, SMNVEV (reference sequence). This CDR3 is CASRVTNGNQPQHF. The CDR3 DNA is TGTGCCAGCAGAGTCACTAACGGCAATCAGCCCCAGCATTTT.

The chain recombines TRBV6-9 with TRBJ1-6, with D possibly matching TRBD1 (5 bases). The V end was cut by 6 bases, the J end by 3 bases, with 15 bases between. CDR3 length: 16 residues. Germline V gives CDR1 MNHGY, CDR2 SVAAGI. CDR3 DNA sequence: TGTGCCAGCAGAAGTCCGGGACCGAACTATAATTCACCCCTCCACTTT. Encoded protein: CASRSPGPNYNSPLHF.